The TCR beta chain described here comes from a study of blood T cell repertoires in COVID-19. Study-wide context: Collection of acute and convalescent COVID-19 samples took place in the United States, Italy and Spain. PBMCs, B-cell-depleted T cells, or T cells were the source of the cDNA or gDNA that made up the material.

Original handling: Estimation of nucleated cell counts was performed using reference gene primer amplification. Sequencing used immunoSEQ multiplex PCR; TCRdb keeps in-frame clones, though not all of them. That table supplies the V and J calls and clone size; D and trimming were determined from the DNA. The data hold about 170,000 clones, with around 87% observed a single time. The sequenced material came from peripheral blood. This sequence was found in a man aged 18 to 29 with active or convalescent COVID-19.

The CDR3 spells CASSSLAGGMGYEQYF. For the CDR3, the DNA is TGTGCCAGCAGCTCTCTAGCGGGAGGTATGGGTTACGAGCAGTACTTC. V and J are TRBV7-9 and TRBJ2-7; TRBD2 matches 11 bases. V trimming: 4 bases; J trimming: 4 bases; junction bases outside the gene matches: 9. The CDR3 is 16 residues long. Germline V CDR1 and CDR2: SEHNR, FQNEAQ (reference sequence). Full variable domain (rest looked up from reference TRBV7-9 and TRBJ2-7): DTGVSQNPRHKITKRGQNVTFRCDPISEHNRLYWYRQTLGQGPEFLTYFQNEAQLEKSRLLSDRFSAERPKGSFSTLEIQRTEQGDSAMYLCASSSLAGGMGYEQYFGPGTRLTVT.